These 25 T cell receptor beta chains share one sample of origin, sequenced in a study of blood T cell repertoires in COVID-19. TCRdb keeps only in-frame clones here, not all; method: immunoSEQ multiplex PCR. The sample gives 120,000 or so clones, approximately 90% of which show up once; around 5.1% is in the top ten. Sequencing used peripheral blood. Every receptor here comes from a human donor in a cohort sampled during active COVID-19.

With respect to this clone: Other DNA sequences from this sample encode an identical CDR3 as well. The V gene is TRBV10-3, the J gene TRBJ1-5, with 8 positions matching TRBD1. Germline V gene sequence: CDR1 ENHRY, CDR2 SYGVKD. The CDR3 has 13 amino acids. V gave up 11 bases and J gave up 5 bases; unmatched junction bases: 8. CDR3 coding DNA: TGTGCCTCGCGCGACAGGGGAGATCAGCCCCAGCATTTT. It is translated as CASRDRGDQPQHF.

The rearrangement uses TRBV28 and TRBJ1-4, with D uncertain. This CDR3 region has 15 residues. The V and J ends lost 5 bases and 8 bases respectively, with 18 bases between them. CDR1 and CDR2 from the germline V gene are MDHEN and SYDVKM. The CDR3 DNA reads TGTGCCAGCAGTCGAAAATTGTCTTCACTCGAAAAACTGTTTTTT. This encodes CASSRKLSSLEKLFF.

This clone was recorded once. The chain links TRBV7-3 to TRBJ2-5, with TRBD1 matching over 7 bases. Germline lookup yields CDR1 SGHTA and CDR2 FQGTGA. CDR3 size: 13 residues. V shed 5 bases and J 3 bases; nucleotides not matched to a gene: 3. For the CDR3, the DNA is TGTGCCAGCAGCCTTGGGACAGAAGAGACCCAGTACTTC. Translation: CASSLGTEETQYF.

The rearrangement joins TRBV5-5 to TRBJ2-5; D is perhaps TRBD2 (5 bases). The germline gives CDR1 SGHKS, CDR2 YYEKEE (reference sequence). V was trimmed by 6 bases and J by 11 bases, leaving 23 bases between them. The CDR3 has 14 amino acids. Here the CDR3 DNA reads TGTGCCAGCACCGAGGGATTAGTTCTTAGTAGACAGTACTTC. Translating it yields CASTEGLVLSRQYF. Variable domain in full (rest from reference TRBV5-5 and TRBJ2-5): DAGVTQSPTHLIKTRGQQVTLRCSPISGHKSVSWYQQVLGQGPQFIFQYYEKEERGRGNFPDRFSARQFPNYSSELNVNALLLGDSALYLCASTEGLVLSRQYFGPGTRLLVL.

V usage is TRBV9 and J usage is TRBJ1-5; D unclear. Deletions cut 7 bases from V and 4 bases from J, with 6 bases between. Germline CDR1 SGDLS, CDR2 YYNGEE. CDR3 length equals 11 residues. The CDR3 DNA sequence: TGTGCCAGCCGTGAGAATCAGCCCCAGCATTTT. The encoded protein is CASRENQPQHF.

The chain carries TRBV19 and TRBJ1-1, with 10 nucleotides matching TRBD1. There are 15 residues in the CDR3. V shed 1 base and J 4 bases; nucleotides not matched to a gene: 3. Germline V gene sequence: CDR1 LNHDA, CDR2 SQIVND (reference sequence). The chain's CDR3 is CASSIGQGATTEAFF. As DNA, the CDR3 is TGTGCCAGTAGTATAGGACAGGGGGCGACCACTGAAGCTTTCTTT.

V gene TRBV24-1 combines with J gene TRBJ2-4; 7 nucleotides agree with TRBD1. V gave up 2 bases and J gave up 2 bases; unmatched junction bases: 5. The CDR3 is 16 residues long. CDR1 is KGHDR, CDR2 SFDVKD, per germline. The CDR3 DNA sequence: TGTGCCACCAGTGATTCCTCAGGGGGATCCAAAAACATTCAGTACTTC. Translated: CATSDSSGGSKNIQYF.

The chain links TRBV5-4 to TRBJ2-7; the match to TRBD2 covers 10 bases. This CDR3 spans 16 amino acids. V was pared by 4 bases and J by 5 bases, with 12 bases of the junction left unmatched. The germline V gene encodes CDR1 SGHNT and CDR2 YYREEE (reference sequence). The CDR3 reads CASSPQRPSGGDEQYF. CDR3 bases: TGTGCCAGCAGCCCCCAACGACCTAGCGGGGGCGACGAGCAGTACTTC.

The chain uses TRBV28 and TRBJ2-7; tentatively, D is TRBD2 (6 bases). The CDR3 consists of 14 residues. Per the germline V gene, CDR1 is MDHEN and CDR2 is SYDVKM. Trimming removed 7 bases from V and 7 bases from J, with 20 bases in between. The CDR3 loop reads CASNRSGRVREQYF. The CDR3 DNA sequence: TGTGCCAGCAACCGGAGCGGGCGGGTGAGAGAGCAGTACTTC.

Concerning this clone: One junction end does not reproduce the germline sequence, and a read error may be involved. V usage is TRBV7-8 and J usage is TRBJ1-1, with D maybe TRBD1 (6 bases). The CDR3 length is 17 residues. From germline, CDR1 is SGHVS and CDR2 FQNEAQ. The CDR3 is CASSLLARPDRNAEAFF. The CDR3 nucleotides read TGTGCCAGCAGCTTACTGGCCCGACCAGACAGGAACGCTGAAGCTTTCTTT.

The chain combines TRBV10-2 with TRBJ1-1, with D unclear. Trimming shortened V by 4 bases and J by 5 bases, and 14 bases separated the two germline ends. Per the germline V gene, CDR1 is WSHSY and CDR2 is SAAADI. The CDR3 covers 14 residues. CDR3 DNA sequence: TGCGCCAGCAGTGTCGGGGTTGGACGGACTGAAGCTTTCTTT. Translating gives CASSVGVGRTEAFF.

This chain joins TRBV24-1 and TRBJ2-7, with 13 bases that match TRBD2. CDR3 size: 15 residues. Looked up from germline, CDR1 is KGHDR and CDR2 is SFDVKD. With 2 bases clipped from V and 6 bases from J, the junction kept 3 bases outside the gene matches. The CDR3 loop reads CATSDWTSGSGEQYF. CDR3 coding DNA: TGTGCCACCAGTGATTGGACTAGCGGGAGTGGCGAGCAGTACTTC.

The rearrangement joins TRBV30 to TRBJ1-6, with a weak D call TRBD1 (5 bases). Trimming took 1 base from V and 5 from J, leaving 6 bases between them. The CDR3 consists of 13 residues. Per germline, CDR1 GTSNPN and CDR2 SVGIG (reference sequence). The CDR3 DNA is TGTGCCTGGAGTGAGACAGATAATTCACCCCTCCACTTT. It yields the protein CAWSETDNSPLHF. Together with reference TRBV30 and TRBJ1-6, the CDR3 gives the full variable domain: SQTIHQWPATLVQPVGSPLSLECTVEGTSNPNLYWYRQAAGRGLQLLFYSVGIGQISSEVPQNLSASRPQDRQFILSSKKLLLSDSGFYLCAWSETDNSPLHFGNGTRLTVT.

The CDR3 coding sequence is TGTGCCAGCACCTACAGGGTAGGAAGCGGTGAAGCTTTCTTT. This gives the protein CASTYRVGSGEAFF. This sequence joins TRBV5-6 and TRBJ1-1; possibly TRBD1 for D (6 bases). V gave up 6 bases and J gave up 7 bases, with 19 bases separating them. The CDR3 has 14 amino acids. CDR1 and CDR2 (germline): SGHDT, YYEEEE.

The J gene is TRBJ2-3, the V gene TRBV13, with 7 bases identical to TRBD2. The CDR3 is 15 residues long. With V trimmed by 4 bases and J by 0 bases, 4 bases remained unmatched. The germline gives CDR1 PRHDT, CDR2 FYEKMQ (reference sequence). The CDR3 DNA sequence: TGTGCCAGCAGCTACTACGGGGGGAGCACAGATACGCAGTATTTT. Translating gives CASSYYGGSTDTQYF.

The chain carries TRBV5-1 and TRBJ1-2; D is unresolved. Germline CDR1 SGHRS, CDR2 YFSETQ. The ends were cut back, 4 bases at V and 3 bases at J, with 13 bases in the middle. The CDR3 totals 14 residues. This CDR3 is CASSPVESYYGYTF. In DNA, the CDR3 is TGCGCCAGCAGCCCCGTCGAGTCTTACTATGGCTACACCTTC. Variable domain in full (rest from reference TRBV5-1 and TRBJ1-2): KAGVTQTPRYLIKTRGQQVTLSCSPISGHRSVSWYQQTPGQGLQFLFEYFSETQRNKGNFPGRFSGRQFSNSRSEMNVSTLELGDSALYLCASSPVESYYGYTFGSGTRLTVV.

J is TRBJ2-1 and V is TRBV7-6; D gene unclear. There are 13 residues in the CDR3. Trimming took off 4 bases at V and 6 bases at J, with 10 bases between the two ends. In germline, CDR1 is SGHVS, CDR2 FNYEAQ. CDR3 loop: CASSSRLSNEQFF. The CDR3 DNA follows: TGTGCCAGCAGCTCTCGTCTTAGCAATGAGCAGTTCTTC.

Ten or more counts support this clone. The genes are TRBV27 and TRBJ1-5; 8 positions match TRBD1. The CDR3 loop spans 14 amino acids. The V segment lost 6 bases and the J segment 9 bases; nucleotides outside the gene matches: 10. The germline V gene has CDR1 MNHEY and CDR2 SMNVEV (reference sequence). In DNA, the CDR3 is TGTGCCAGCAGGGCGCGGACAGGGTATCCGCCCCAGCATTTT. It is translated as CASRARTGYPPQHF.

On this clone itself: The junction differs from germline at one of its ends, possibly a read error. The chain is built from TRBV6-6 and TRBJ1-5, with 7 bases matching TRBD1. CDR3 length: 13 amino acids. From germline, CDR1 is MNHNY and CDR2 SVGAGI (reference sequence). CDR3 protein: CASSSSPGQWSSF. The CDR3 nucleotides read TGTGCCAGCAGTAGCTCACCGGGACAGTGGTCCTCATTT.

The V gene is TRBV4-3, the J gene TRBJ1-1; possible D gene TRBD1, 6 bases. The CDR3 is made up of 16 amino acids. Germline V gene data show CDR1 as LGHNA and CDR2 as YSLEER. Trimming left V 3 bases short and J 11 bases short, with 25 bases between. CDR3 coding DNA: TGCGCCAGCAGCCATACGGCAGGGGCAAATTCGGGTAGGGCTTTCTTT. This translates into CASSHTAGANSGRAFF.

The rearrangement uses TRBV5-1 and TRBJ2-1; D gene ambiguous. CDR1 is SGHRS and CDR2 is YFSETQ in the germline V gene. The CDR3 runs 13 residues. V lost 0 bases, J lost 5 bases, and 6 bases lay in between. CDR3 sequence reads: CASSLVPDNEQFF. The CDR3 region has the DNA TGCGCCAGCAGCTTGGTTCCCGACAATGAGCAGTTCTTC.

CDR3 protein: CASSDGGGRTNTGELFF. CDR3 in DNA: TGTGCCAGCAGTGATGGAGGGGGCAGAACGAACACCGGGGAGCTGTTTTTT. The chain recombines TRBV6-4 with TRBJ2-2; tentatively, D is TRBD1 (7 bases). This CDR3 region has 17 residues. The V gene's germline CDR1 is MRHNA and CDR2 SNTAGT. The V end was cut by 3 bases, the J end by 0 bases, with 14 bases between.

J is TRBJ1-1 and V is TRBV13; 8 bases agree with TRBD1. Germline CDR1 is PRHDT and CDR2 is FYEKMQ (reference sequence). Losses at the gene ends were 5 bases for V and 1 base for J; bases not matched to a gene: 12. This CDR3 region has 17 residues. CDR3 protein: CASSPVLRGRGNTEAFF. Written as DNA, the CDR3 is TGTGCCAGCAGCCCGGTCCTCAGGGGGCGAGGGAACACTGAAGCTTTCTTT.

The chain employs TRBV11-2 and TRBJ2-1; 8 bases map to TRBD1. The CDR3 runs to 18 residues. CDR1 and CDR2 from the germline V gene are SGHAT and FQNNGV. J gave up 3 bases and V 1 base, and 11 bases lay outside the gene matches. In DNA, the CDR3 is TGTGCCAGCAGCTTAGGTATAAGTCGACAGGGGTTCTACAATGAGCAGTTCTTC. Translated: CASSLGISRQGFYNEQFF.

This clone was found a few times. V is TRBV27 and J is TRBJ2-3, with 9 bases fitting TRBD2. This CDR3 region has 12 residues. The germline CDR1 and CDR2 sequences are MNHEY and SMNVEV (reference sequence). The V gene end was trimmed by 6 bases and the J gene end by 5 bases; junction bases not matched to a gene: 0. CDR3 DNA sequence: TGTGCCAGCAGGACTAGCGGAGATACGCAGTATTTT. This gives the protein CASRTSGDTQYF.